The 31 T cell receptor beta chains presented below share a single source sample, sequenced in a study of early T cells in non-severe SARS-CoV-2 infection. Each CDR3 protein is one row after TCRdb ran MiXCR on the 5' RACE reads. The sample shows roughly 53,000 distinct CDR3 sequences, around 9.3% of them seen only once. The source was whole blood, collected at baseline. The source is an adult who was a healthcare worker with PCR-confirmed SARS-CoV-2 infection or an uninfected control (not recorded which).

This clonotype was counted a few times. This chain connects TRBV7-8 to TRBJ1-1; D is unresolved. CDR3 size: 14 residues. Germline V gene sequence: CDR1 SGHVS, CDR2 FQNEAQ. V gave up 1 base and J gave up 3 bases, with 9 bases separating them. The CDR3 DNA follows: TGTGCCAGCAGCTTAGGATGGAGGGACACTGAAGCTTTCTTT. Encoded protein: CASSLGWRDTEAFF. The variable domain in full, completed from reference TRBV7-8 and TRBJ1-1, reads GAGVSQSPRYKVAKRGQDVALRCDPISGHVSLFWYQQALGQGPEFLTYFQNEAQLDKSGLPSDRFFAERPEGSVSTLKIQRTQQEDSAVYLCASSLGWRDTEAFFGQGTRLTVV.

A few counts support this clonotype. J is TRBJ1-1 and V is TRBV6-2 or TRBV6-3; TRBD1 matches 7 bases. V lost 6 bases to trimming and J lost 4 bases; unmatched junction nucleotides: 8. The CDR3 extends over 14 amino acids. Germline CDR1 is MNHEY and CDR2 is SVGEGT. The CDR3 region has the DNA TGTGCCAGCAGACCAACAGGGGCGCGCACTGAAGCTTTCTTT. The encoded protein is CASRPTGARTEAFF.

This clonotype was counted a few times. The rearrangement links TRBV11-3 to TRBJ1-1, with D tentatively TRBD1 (5 bases). The V gene's germline CDR1 is SGHNT and CDR2 YENEEA. CDR3 size: 14 residues. Deletions cut 7 bases from V and 0 bases from J, with 12 bases between. In DNA, the CDR3 is TGTGCCAGCACCAGGGAGACGGTGAACACTGAAGCTTTCTTT. This gives the protein CASTRETVNTEAFF. Drawing the rest from reference TRBV11-3 and TRBJ1-1, the complete variable domain is EAGVVQSPRYKIIEKKQPVAFWCNPISGHNTLYWYLQNLGQGPELLIRYENEEAVDDSQLPKDRFSAERLKGVDSTLKIQPAELGDSAVYLCASTRETVNTEAFFGQGTRLTVV.

This chain connects TRBV4-1 to TRBJ2-2; D ambiguous. V was shortened by 4 bases and J by 4 bases, with 16 bases between the two germline ends. The CDR3 is made up of 16 amino acids. Germline CDR1 and CDR2: MGHRA and YSYEKL. CDR3 amino acids: CASSPLFGSGTGELFF. CDR3 bases: TGCGCCAGCAGCCCCCTTTTCGGGTCGGGCACCGGGGAGCTGTTTTTT.

This clonotype was seen ten or more times. The chain has TRBV7-9 and TRBJ1-2, with D perhaps TRBD1 (5 bases). This CDR3 spans 15 amino acids. The V gene's germline CDR1 is SEHNR and CDR2 FQNEAQ (reference sequence). V lost 0 bases, J lost 10 bases, and 18 bases lay in between. The CDR3 DNA is TGTGCCAGCAGCTTAGCCGGGGCGTTAGCCAGTGACTACACCTTC. Residues: CASSLAGALASDYTF. Combining the CDR3 with reference TRBV7-9 and TRBJ1-2 gives the whole variable domain DTGVSQNPRHKITKRGQNVTFRCDPISEHNRLYWYRQTLGQGPEFLTYFQNEAQLEKSRLLSDRFSAERPKGSFSTLEIQRTEQGDSAMYLCASSLAGALASDYTFGSGTRLTVV.

V usage is TRBV28 and J usage is TRBJ2-4, with 11 positions matching TRBD2. Germline CDR1 MDHEN, CDR2 SYDVKM. The CDR3 runs to 16 residues. V lost 4 bases to trimming and J lost 1 base; unmatched junction nucleotides: 3. The CDR3 nucleotides are TGTGCCAGCAGTTCTACTAGCGGGAGTGCCAAAAACATTCAGTACTTC. Residues: CASSSTSGSAKNIQYF.

Only a few counts were recorded for this clonotype. The chain employs TRBV3-1 and TRBJ2-1; the D gene could be TRBD1 or TRBD2 (5 bases each). The germline V gene encodes CDR1 LGHDT and CDR2 YNNKEL (reference sequence). Trimming took off 7 bases at V and 9 bases at J, with 16 bases between the two ends. This CDR3 comprises 13 residues. CDR3 amino acids: CASNSGARGEQFF. The CDR3, as DNA: TGTGCCAGCAACTCCGGGGCCCGCGGTGAGCAGTTCTTC.

The J gene is TRBJ2-1, the V gene TRBV5-1; 7 nucleotides line up with TRBD1. V trimming: 3 bases; J trimming: 2 bases; junction bases outside the gene matches: 5. Germline CDR1 is SGHRS and CDR2 is YFSETQ. CDR3 length equals 15 residues. This CDR3 reads CASSSGTAAYNEQFF. Here the CDR3 DNA reads TGCGCCAGCAGCTCCGGGACAGCCGCCTACAATGAGCAGTTCTTC.

The gene calls are TRBV5-1 and TRBJ1-1; no reliable D call. The CDR3 length is 14 residues. The germline V and J ends were trimmed by 0 bases and 7 bases, with 13 bases remaining between them. CDR1 and CDR2 (germline): SGHRS, YFSETQ. The CDR3 DNA is TGCGCCAGCAGCTTGGTGGCAGCGCCGGGTGAAGCTTTCTTT. This gives the protein CASSLVAAPGEAFF.

This rearrangement joins TRBV12-3 or TRBV12-4 to TRBJ2-1, with TRBD2 as a possible D gene (6 bases). This CDR3 comprises 16 residues. Trimming left V 7 bases short and J 1 base short, with 17 bases between. The CDR3 nucleotides read TGTGCCAGCAACCCCTGGGGGAGCGGGTCCTACAATGAGCAGTTCTTC. Translating it yields CASNPWGSGSYNEQFF.

This clonotype was recorded at least ten times. The chain joins TRBV19 to TRBJ2-2, with 14 bases matching TRBD2. Germline loops: CDR1 LNHDA, CDR2 SQIVND (reference sequence). After removal of 6 bases from V and 7 bases from J, the junction contained 10 bases not matched to a gene. This CDR3 comprises 17 residues. The CDR3 DNA sequence: TGTGCCAGTAGGACCGGGACTAGCGGGAGTGAGATCGGGGAGCTGTTTTTT. This encodes CASRTGTSGSEIGELFF.

This clonotype has just a few counts. The J gene is TRBJ2-1, the V gene TRBV27; D not certain. The CDR3 sequence is 15 residues long. Looked up from germline, CDR1 is MNHEY and CDR2 is SMNVEV (reference sequence). V dropped 5 bases and J dropped 0 bases, with 11 bases sitting between them. The CDR3 is CASSPYGNSYNEQFF. CDR3 in DNA: TGTGCCAGCAGTCCCTATGGGAACTCCTACAATGAGCAGTTCTTC.

The chain is built from TRBV10-2 and TRBJ1-1; perhaps TRBD1 as D (5 bases). CDR1 WSHSY and CDR2 SAAADI come from the germline V gene. The CDR3 is 14 residues long. The V gene lost 5 bases and the J gene lost 1 base, with 11 bases spanning the gap. The CDR3 DNA reads TGCGCCAGCAGTTCGGGACTGAAGAACACTGAAGCTTTCTTT. Protein sequence: CASSSGLKNTEAFF.

The chain has TRBV29-1 and TRBJ2-1; no clear D. Trimming cost V 4 bases and J 8 bases, with 12 bases left between them. The germline V gene has CDR1 SQVTM and CDR2 ANQGSEA. The CDR3 runs 12 residues. CDR3 nucleotides: TGCAGCGTTGTACTTCTGATCGATGAGCAGTTCTTC. Translated: CSVVLLIDEQFF.

This clonotype has only a few counts. V usage is TRBV6-1 and J usage is TRBJ2-1, with 11 nucleotides matching TRBD2. Germline CDR1 is MNHNS and CDR2 is SASEGT. This CDR3 spans 16 amino acids. Trimming at V came to 8 bases and at J to 7 bases, leaving 13 bases not matched to a gene. For the CDR3, the DNA is TGTGCCAGCGTCAGGGTTGTAACTAGCGGGGGTAATGAGCAGTTCTTC. Encoded protein: CASVRVVTSGGNEQFF.

This clonotype was detected ten times or more. This chain joins TRBV7-9 and TRBJ2-2; no definite D call. Germline-derived CDR1 and CDR2 are SEHNR and FQNEAQ (reference sequence). The CDR3 extends over 13 amino acids. The ends were cut back, 4 bases at V and 5 bases at J, with 8 bases in the middle. CDR3: CASSSSLTGELFF. The CDR3 bases are TGTGCCAGCAGCTCTAGTCTTACCGGGGAGCTGTTTTTT. Supplemented by reference TRBV7-9 and TRBJ2-2, the full variable domain reads DTGVSQNPRHKITKRGQNVTFRCDPISEHNRLYWYRQTLGQGPEFLTYFQNEAQLEKSRLLSDRFSAERPKGSFSTLEIQRTEQGDSAMYLCASSSSLTGELFFGEGSRLTVL.

This clonotype was seen a handful of times. V gene TRBV5-5 combines with J gene TRBJ2-1; D gene uncertain. V lost 0 bases, J lost 0 bases, and 10 bases lay in between. This CDR3 comprises 16 residues. The germline V gene encodes CDR1 SGHKS and CDR2 YYEKEE (reference sequence). The CDR3, as DNA: TGTGCCAGCAGCTTGGACGGTGGTTTCTCCTACAATGAGCAGTTCTTC. It yields the protein CASSLDGGFSYNEQFF. The variable domain in full, completed from reference TRBV5-5 and TRBJ2-1, reads DAGVTQSPTHLIKTRGQQVTLRCSPISGHKSVSWYQQVLGQGPQFIFQYYEKEERGRGNFPDRFSARQFPNYSSELNVNALLLGDSALYLCASSLDGGFSYNEQFFGPGTRLTVL.

This clonotype occurred a few times. The CDR3 region is CASSYATGDNEKLFF. The CDR3 DNA reads TGTGCCAGCAGTTACGCGACAGGGGACAATGAAAAACTGTTTTTT. The V call is TRBV6-2 or TRBV6-3, the J call TRBJ1-4; 8 bases are a match to TRBD1. This CDR3 has 15 residues. The ends lost 2 bases at V and 5 bases at J; junction bases unmatched: 4. The germline CDR1 and CDR2 sequences are MNHEY and SVGEGT.

This clonotype has a count of ten or more. The chain combines TRBV21-1 with TRBJ2-7. TRBV21-1 is a listed pseudogene. The CDR3 consists of 15 residues. The chain's CDR3 is CASSKECRTAYEQYF. The CDR3 DNA sequence: TGTGCCAGCAGCAAAGAATGCAGGACCGCCTACGAGCAGTACTTC.

The rearrangement joins TRBV18 to TRBJ1-1, with 7 nucleotides matching TRBD1. V was clipped by 5 bases and J by 3 bases; unmatched bases: 6. This CDR3 contains 14 residues. Germline assignment: CDR1 KGHSH and CDR2 LQKENI. The CDR3 sequence: CASSEYRGDTEAFF. The CDR3 DNA reads TGTGCCAGCTCAGAATACAGGGGAGACACTGAAGCTTTCTTT.

The chain uses TRBV9 and TRBJ2-3, with TRBD1 identical over 7 bases. The V segment lost 0 bases and the J segment 3 bases; nucleotides outside the gene matches: 4. The CDR3 totals 15 residues. Germline loops: CDR1 SGDLS, CDR2 YYNGEE. CDR3 sequence: CASSVEGASTDTQYF. Written as DNA, the CDR3 is TGTGCCAGCAGCGTAGAGGGGGCGAGTACAGATACGCAGTATTTT.

The CDR3 region is CASSLKPPETQYF. For the CDR3, the DNA is TGTGCCAGCAGCTTGAAGCCACCAGAGACCCAGTACTTC. The chain employs TRBV13 and TRBJ2-5, with D uncertain. Germline V gives CDR1 PRHDT, CDR2 FYEKMQ (reference sequence). Between the trimmed V and J ends, which lost 3 bases and 4 bases, there was a span of 9 bases. The CDR3 is 13 amino acids.

This clonotype was detected only a few times. The chain uses TRBV7-2 and TRBJ2-7; no clear D. The CDR3 is 14 residues long. V was clipped by 5 bases and J by 6 bases, with 17 bases between them. CDR1 and CDR2 from the germline V gene are SGHTA and FQGNSA. The CDR3 bases are TGTGCCAGCAGCCCATGGACCTCCCCCGGCGAGCAGTACTTC. It translates to CASSPWTSPGEQYF.

Ten or more counts support this clonotype. V and J are TRBV7-3 and TRBJ1-1; D unclear. The CDR3 length is 10 residues. Between the trimmed V and J ends, which lost 4 bases and 4 bases, there was a span of 1 base. In germline, CDR1 is SGHTA, CDR2 FQGTGA. CDR3 sequence: CASSSTEAFF. DNA for the CDR3: TGTGCCAGCAGCTCCACTGAAGCTTTCTTT.

The chain's CDR3 is CASSVATTEFF. The DNA for the CDR3 is TGTGCCAGCAGTGTAGCTACAACCGAATTCTTC. J is TRBJ2-1 and V is TRBV2, with D uncertain. The CDR3 length is 11 residues. The germline V gene has CDR1 SNHLY and CDR2 FYNNEI. V lost 4 bases to trimming and J lost 16 bases, with 14 bases between them. Together with reference TRBV2 and TRBJ2-1, the CDR3 gives the full variable domain: EPEVTQTPSHQVTQMGQEVILRCVPISNHLYFYWYRQILGQKVEFLVSFYNNEISEKSEIFDDQFSVERPDGSNFTLKIRSTKLEDSAMYFCASSVATTEFFGPGTRLTVL.

This clonotype has just a few counts. The chain links TRBV19 to TRBJ2-7, with 14 bases lining up with TRBD2. CDR1 LNHDA and CDR2 SQIVND come from the germline V gene (reference sequence). This CDR3 comprises 17 residues. With V trimmed by 4 bases and J by 1 base, 6 bases remained unmatched. CDR3 in amino acids: CASSTRGLAGVSYEQYF. In nucleotides, the CDR3 is TGTGCCAGTAGTACTCGGGGACTAGCGGGGGTTTCCTACGAGCAGTACTTC.

This clonotype was recorded at least ten times. The genes are TRBV5-4 and TRBJ2-2; D is uncertain. The V gene's germline CDR1 is SGHNT and CDR2 YYREEE (reference sequence). Trimming cost V 3 bases and J 2 bases, with 5 bases left between them. The CDR3 has 13 residues. CDR3 sequence reads: CASSSINTGELFF. CDR3 DNA sequence: TGTGCCAGCAGCTCAATTAACACCGGGGAGCTGTTTTTT.

V is TRBV7-2 and J is TRBJ1-2; possibly TRBD1 for D (6 bases). The CDR3 covers 14 residues. V shed 4 bases and J shed 6 bases, with 15 bases lying between them. Per germline, CDR1 SGHTA and CDR2 FQGNSA. The chain's CDR3 is CASSSSTGNHGYTF. CDR3 coding DNA: TGTGCCAGCAGCTCCTCCACAGGGAACCATGGCTACACCTTC.

This clonotype occurred a few times. The CDR3 region is CASSLVGQNATDEQYF. CDR3 DNA: TGTGCCAGCAGCTTAGTCGGGCAGAACGCTACGGACGAGCAGTACTTC. This chain connects TRBV7-9 to TRBJ2-7; D is unclear. Germline V gene data show CDR1 as SEHNR and CDR2 as FQNEAQ (reference sequence). Trimming left V 1 base short and J 5 bases short, with 18 bases between. The CDR3 consists of 16 residues.

In its sample, this clonotype ranks as medium-sized. The V call is TRBV6-6, the J call TRBJ2-7; the D gene is possibly TRBD1 (6 bases). The CDR3 runs 17 residues. Germline-derived CDR1 and CDR2 are MNHNY and SVGAGI (reference sequence). V lost 0 bases to trimming and J lost 2 bases, with 17 bases between them. This chain's CDR3 is CASSYSRGQRSTYEQYF. The CDR3 nucleotides read TGTGCCAGCAGTTACTCTCGAGGACAGCGGTCAACCTACGAGCAGTACTTC.

This clonotype was counted many times. This rearrangement joins TRBV7-2 to TRBJ1-5; D may be TRBD1 (5 bases). The CDR3 is 13 residues long. Trimming took 5 bases from V and 3 from J, leaving 8 bases between them. CDR1 is SGHTA, CDR2 FQGNSA, per germline. For the CDR3, the DNA is TGTGCCAGCAGCGGACACCTCAATCAGCCCCAGCATTTT. Its translation: CASSGHLNQPQHF.